Listed here are 20 T cell receptor beta chains from one sample, sequenced in a study of CD8+CD57+ T cells in acquired aplastic anemia. Profiles of TCR beta VDJ and CDR3 were generated from a genomic DNA template. TCRdb fed the reads into MiXCR, producing one record per CDR3 protein. This table holds 450,000 to 600,000 distinct CDR3 sequences, about a third found once. The sequenced patients had an expansion of CD8+CD57+ cells seen by flow cytometry. Sequenced input: sorted CD4+, CD8+, or CD8+CD57+ T cells (not recorded which) from PBMCs. Every receptor here comes from a human donor with aplastic anemia.

The chain uses TRBV24-1 and TRBJ1-1; 8 bases fit TRBD1. Germline CDR1 KGHDR, CDR2 SFDVKD. Trimming took 4 bases from V and 1 from J; bases not matched to a gene: 10. The CDR3 covers 17 residues. The CDR3 sequence: CATSDPRQGRRNTEAFF. CDR3 in DNA: TGTGCCACCAGTGACCCAAGACAGGGGCGGAGGAACACTGAAGCTTTCTTT.

The sample holds many counts of this clonotype. The chain couples TRBV20-1 to TRBJ1-2; D unclear. The CDR3 runs 14 residues. Germline assignment: CDR1 DFQATT and CDR2 SNEGSKA (reference sequence). The V end was cut by 3 bases, the J end by 2 bases, with 13 bases between. The CDR3 spells CSASPDLVNYGYTF. CDR3 DNA: TGCAGTGCTAGCCCGGACCTGGTGAACTATGGCTACACCTTC.

This clonotype was detected many times. V gene TRBV19 combines with J gene TRBJ1-2, with D hard to call. Germline CDR1 reads LNHDA; CDR2 reads SQIVND (reference sequence). The V end lost 5 bases, the J end lost 1 base, and 14 bases lay between the germline ends. This CDR3 is built from 15 residues. CDR3 residues: CASSPQREINYGYTF. In DNA form, the CDR3 reads TGTGCCAGTAGTCCACAGCGGGAAATTAACTATGGCTACACCTTC.

The chain couples TRBV7-9 to TRBJ2-7, with a weak D call TRBD2 (5 bases). This CDR3 region has 15 residues. Germline CDR1 and CDR2: SEHNR and FQNEAQ (reference sequence). Trimming removed 5 bases at V and 6 bases at J, with 20 bases between. This chain's CDR3 is CASSVPTYTGFEQYF. The CDR3 DNA reads as TGTGCCAGCAGCGTTCCCACTTATACGGGATTCGAGCAGTACTTC.

This clonotype was seen at least ten times. The chain carries TRBV19 and TRBJ2-2; the D gene could be TRBD1 or TRBD2 (5 bases each). The CDR3 is 15 amino acids. Per the germline V gene, CDR1 is LNHDA and CDR2 is SQIVND (reference sequence). The ends were cut back, 3 bases at V and 7 bases at J, with 15 bases in the middle. CDR3 loop: CASSIRDLSFGELFF. In DNA form, the CDR3 reads TGTGCCAGTAGTATCCGGGACCTCTCATTCGGGGAGCTGTTTTTT.

Comments on this clonotype: Compared with germline, one end of the junction differs, possibly owing to a read error. V usage is TRBV10-3 and J usage is TRBJ1-4; D gene unclear. Per germline, CDR1 ENHRY and CDR2 SYGVKD. This CDR3 comprises 13 residues. This CDR3 is CASNGWENEKLLF. CDR3 sequence (DNA): TGTGCCAGCAACGGGTGGGAGAATGAAAAACTGCTTTTT.

The chain has TRBV5-1 and TRBJ2-5; 9 positions match TRBD2. The CDR3 extends over 14 amino acids. Germline trimming cut 2 bases from V and 9 bases from J; bases unmatched to any gene: 8. Germline V lookup: CDR1 SGHRS, CDR2 YFSETQ. The CDR3 protein is CASSFWGERGAQYF. CDR3 nucleotides: TGCGCCAGCAGCTTCTGGGGGGAGCGGGGGGCCCAGTACTTC.

The V gene is TRBV5-4, the J gene TRBJ2-2; D possibly corresponds to TRBD1 (6 bases). This CDR3 comprises 16 residues. Per the germline V gene, CDR1 is SGHNT and CDR2 is YYREEE (reference sequence). V gave up 0 bases and J gave up 4 bases, with 13 bases separating them. The CDR3 protein is CASSLGGGVITGELFF. CDR3 DNA sequence: TGTGCCAGCAGCTTGGGTGGGGGCGTCATCACCGGGGAGCTGTTTTTT.

This clonotype was counted many times. This chain connects TRBV20-1 to TRBJ1-2, with a tentative D call TRBD1 (6 bases). V was clipped by 3 bases and J by 3 bases, with 14 bases between them. Germline V gene data show CDR1 as DFQATT and CDR2 as SNEGSKA (reference sequence). This CDR3 contains 14 residues. The CDR3 spells CSARGTGADYGYTF. The DNA of the CDR3 is TGCAGTGCTAGGGGCACGGGGGCGGACTATGGCTACACCTTC.

This chain uses TRBV2 with TRBJ1-4; 11 bases align to TRBD1. The CDR3 is made up of 13 amino acids. Looked up from germline, CDR1 is SNHLY and CDR2 is FYNNEI. V lost 8 bases to trimming and J lost 8 bases; unmatched junction nucleotides: 4. The CDR3 nucleotides are TGTGCCAGCCGGGACAGGGGGGTCGAAAAACTGTTTTTT. Translated, it gives CASRDRGVEKLFF.

V and J are TRBV6-1 and TRBJ1-2, with TRBD1 matching over 8 bases. Germline lookup yields CDR1 MNHNS and CDR2 SASEGT. V lost 6 bases to trimming and J lost 3 bases; unmatched junction nucleotides: 15. The CDR3 covers 17 residues. The CDR3 reads CASSPGQGSGSYYGYTF. The CDR3 DNA reads TGTGCCAGCAGCCCCGGACAGGGCAGCGGCTCGTACTATGGCTACACCTTC.

The rearrangement uses TRBV10-2 and TRBJ2-5, with 8 bases lining up with TRBD2. Germline lookup yields CDR1 WSHSY and CDR2 SAAADI. Trimming took 3 bases from V and 1 from J; bases not matched to a gene: 4. CDR3 length: 15 amino acids. The CDR3 sequence: CASSEQRGFQETQYF. As DNA, the CDR3 is TGCGCCAGCAGTGAACAGCGGGGGTTCCAAGAGACCCAGTACTTC.

This clonotype has more than one count but fewer than ten. J is TRBJ2-5 and V is TRBV6-1; 9 nucleotides align to TRBD2. J gave up 1 base and V 3 bases, and 3 bases lay outside the gene matches. The V gene's germline CDR1 is MNHNS and CDR2 SASEGT. This CDR3 is built from 15 residues. The CDR3 region has the DNA TGTGCCAGCAGTGAGATAGCGGGGGCCCAAGAGACCCAGTACTTC. This encodes CASSEIAGAQETQYF.

On this clonotype: Possible read error: a much larger clone is one base away. The V call is TRBV20-1, the J call TRBJ2-7, with 7 bases matching TRBD1. The CDR3 has 13 amino acids. Per the germline V gene, CDR1 is DFQATT and CDR2 is SNEGSKA (reference sequence). The CDR3 reads CSAPGQSSYERYF. CDR3 DNA: TGCAGTGCCCCGGGACAGAGCTCCTACGAGCGGTACTTC.

The sample holds a few counts of this clonotype. J is TRBJ1-2 and V is TRBV29-1; possibly TRBD1 for D (5 bases). The V end lost 3 bases, the J end lost 8 bases, and 19 bases lay between the germline ends. In germline, CDR1 is SQVTM, CDR2 ANQGSEA. CDR3 length equals 14 residues. The CDR3 protein is CSVERGIGGLGYTF. In DNA, the CDR3 is TGCAGCGTTGAGAGGGGAATAGGAGGGCTAGGCTACACCTTC.

Comment on this clonotype: The junction and the germline gene differ at one end; a read error may be behind it. This chain joins TRBV6-1 and TRBJ1-6, with D hard to call. Germline V CDR1 and CDR2: MNHNS, SASEGT. The CDR3 consists of 15 residues. The CDR3 DNA reads TGTGCCAGCAGCTCGCTAAGGGCAAAGAATTCACCCTTCCACTTT. This translates into CASSSLRAKNSPFHF.

This clonotype appeared a few times. The V call is TRBV7-2, the J call TRBJ1-1, with 9 bases that match TRBD1. Germline V CDR1 and CDR2: SGHTA, FQGNSA. V lost 2 bases to trimming and J lost 7 bases; unmatched junction nucleotides: 2. The CDR3 has 13 residues. In DNA, the CDR3 is TGTGCCAGCAGCTTATACAGGGGGCGTGAAGCTTTCTTT. It codes for CASSLYRGREAFF.

This clonotype was detected ten times or more. This rearrangement joins TRBV20-1 to TRBJ2-7; D gene ambiguous. Germline V gene data show CDR1 as DFQATT and CDR2 as SNEGSKA (reference sequence). V gave up 3 bases and J gave up 5 bases, with 17 bases separating them. The CDR3 contains 14 residues. The CDR3 sequence: CSASLTGRFNEQYF. Written as DNA, the CDR3 is TGCAGTGCTAGCCTGACTGGCCGTTTTAACGAGCAGTACTTC.

This clonotype was detected only once. This may arise from a read error, as a much more abundant clone is one base away. This chain uses TRBV4-2 with TRBJ2-7; TRBD2 matches at 16 bases. This CDR3 is built from 17 residues. CDR1 is LGHNA, CDR2 YNFKEQ, per germline. CDR3 protein: CASSQAGTSGGADEQHF. The CDR3 DNA follows: TGTGCCAGCAGCCAAGCGGGGACTAGCGGGGGGGCCGACGAGCAGCACTTC.

This chain uses TRBV2 with TRBJ1-2; D is perhaps TRBD1 (5 bases). Germline loops: CDR1 SNHLY, CDR2 FYNNEI. Trimming stripped 5 bases from V and 5 bases from J, with 18 bases between. The CDR3 sequence is 15 residues long. CDR3 DNA: TGTGCCAGCAGTTCCTCCGGGACGGTGGGATATGGCTACACCTTC. Translating gives CASSSSGTVGYGYTF. Filled out from reference TRBV2 and TRBJ1-2, the complete variable domain reads EPEVTQTPSHQVTQMGQEVILRCVPISNHLYFYWYRQILGQKVEFLVSFYNNEISEKSEIFDDQFSVERPDGSNFTLKIRSTKLEDSAMYFCASSSSGTVGYGYTFGSGTRLTVV.